The rows below give T cell receptor beta chains drawn from one sample of a study of blood T cell repertoires in COVID-19. The method was immunoSEQ multiplex PCR; TCRdb's version includes in-frame clones alone and lacks a portion of them. The profile covers 92,000 or so clones, with around 88% appearing a single time and 0.47% taken by the ten largest. The sample taken for sequencing was peripheral blood. These receptors originate from a man in his sixties with acute or convalescent COVID-19. Both conserved end residues are part of each CDR3. The order of the fields is D gene, clone size, V gene, J gene, CDR3 protein, CDR3 DNA. D genes are given only for firm matches. Size is omitted from some rows. Given values are once, few, many or a class for expanded clones.

D gene: NA
clone size: NA
V gene: TRBV7-2
J gene: TRBJ2-2
CDR3 protein: CASSLAGGTNTGELFF
CDR3 DNA: TGTGCCAGCAGCTTAGCGGGAGGAACGAACACCGGGGAGCTGTTTTTT

D gene: TRBD2
clone size: once
V gene: TRBV27
J gene: TRBJ2-1
CDR3 protein: CASRPLAGGPNEQFF
CDR3 DNA: TGTGCCAGCAGGCCACTAGCGGGGGGGCCAAATGAGCAGTTCTTC

D gene: TRBD1
clone size: NA
V gene: TRBV5-1
J gene: TRBJ2-1
CDR3 protein: CASSSGTGLFEQFF
CDR3 DNA: TGCGCCAGCAGCTCCGGGACAGGGTTGTTTGAGCAGTTCTTC

D gene: TRBD2
clone size: NA
V gene: TRBV10-3
J gene: TRBJ2-7
CDR3 protein: CAISEGVAGVLSYEQYF
CDR3 DNA: TGTGCCATCAGTGAAGGGGTAGCGGGAGTTCTATCCTACGAGCAGTACTTC

D gene: TRBD1
clone size: NA
V gene: TRBV12-3/TRBV12-4
J gene: TRBJ1-1
CDR3 protein: CASSPTGFTEAFF
CDR3 DNA: TGTGCCAGCAGCCCGACAGGGTTCACTGAAGCTTTCTTT

D gene: NA
clone size: NA
V gene: TRBV12-5
J gene: TRBJ1-1
CDR3 protein: CASGFGVNTEAFF
CDR3 DNA: TGTGCTAGTGGTTTTGGAGTGAACACTGAAGCTTTCTTT

D gene: NA
clone size: NA
V gene: TRBV6-1
J gene: TRBJ2-5
CDR3 protein: CASSEGQSYQETQYF
CDR3 DNA: TGTGCCAGCAGTGAAGGACAGTCGTACCAAGAGACCCAGTACTTC

D gene: NA
clone size: once
V gene: TRBV19
J gene: TRBJ1-5
CDR3 protein: CASSIQQGRQPQHF
CDR3 DNA: TGTGCCAGTAGTATTCAACAGGGAAGGCAGCCCCAGCATTTT

D gene: NA
clone size: NA
V gene: TRBV5-1
J gene: TRBJ2-7
CDR3 protein: CASSLAQNNEQYF
CDR3 DNA: TGCGCCAGCAGCTTGGCACAGAACAACGAGCAGTACTTC

D gene: NA
clone size: NA
V gene: TRBV5-1
J gene: TRBJ1-4
CDR3 protein: CASSFGRATNEKLFF
CDR3 DNA: TGCGCCAGCAGCTTCGGCAGGGCGACTAATGAAAAACTGTTTTTT

D gene: NA
clone size: few
V gene: TRBV30
J gene: TRBJ2-2
CDR3 protein: CAWSVGGLAGELFF
CDR3 DNA: TGTGCCTGGAGTGTAGGAGGGCTCGCCGGGGAGCTGTTTTTT

D gene: NA
clone size: NA
V gene: TRBV5-6
J gene: TRBJ2-7
CDR3 protein: CASSFNYEQYF
CDR3 DNA: TGTGCCAGCAGCTTCAACTACGAGCAGTACTTC

D gene: NA
clone size: NA
V gene: TRBV19
J gene: TRBJ2-7
CDR3 protein: CASSIGDRSVYEQYF
CDR3 DNA: TGTGCCAGTAGTATAGGAGACAGGTCGGTCTACGAGCAGTACTTC

D gene: TRBD1
clone size: NA
V gene: TRBV24-1
J gene: TRBJ2-3
CDR3 protein: CATSDLSRGRGGTDTQYF
CDR3 DNA: TGTGCCACCAGTGATTTGTCCAGGGGGCGCGGGGGCACAGATACGCAGTATTTT

D gene: TRBD1
clone size: NA
V gene: TRBV10-3
J gene: TRBJ2-3
CDR3 protein: CAISGGGPRTDTQYF
CDR3 DNA: TGTGCCATCAGTGGAGGGGGCCCCCGCACAGATACGCAGTATTTT

D gene: TRBD1
clone size: NA
V gene: TRBV2
J gene: TRBJ2-2
CDR3 protein: CASRWTGAEELFF
CDR3 DNA: TGTGCCAGCAGATGGACAGGGGCGGAGGAGCTGTTTTTT

D gene: TRBD2
clone size: NA
V gene: TRBV3-1/TRBV3-2
J gene: TRBJ2-2
CDR3 protein: CASSRAGVNSGELFF
CDR3 DNA: TGTGCCAGCAGCCGAGCGGGAGTTAATTCCGGGGAGCTGTTTTTT

D gene: NA
clone size: NA
V gene: TRBV7-3
J gene: TRBJ1-1
CDR3 protein: CASSLGSSTEAFF
CDR3 DNA: TGTGCCAGCAGCTTAGGTTCGAGCACTGAAGCTTTCTTT

D gene: NA
clone size: NA
V gene: TRBV21-1
J gene: TRBJ1-1
CDR3 protein: CASSATGKETEAFF
CDR3 DNA: TGTGCCAGCAGCGCTACAGGGAAAGAGACTGAAGCTTTCTTT

D gene: NA
clone size: NA
V gene: TRBV6-6
J gene: TRBJ1-1
CDR3 protein: CASSYSAIPGEKKAFF
CDR3 DNA: TGTGCCAGCAGTTACTCAGCCATTCCAGGGGAGAAAAAAGCTTTCTTT